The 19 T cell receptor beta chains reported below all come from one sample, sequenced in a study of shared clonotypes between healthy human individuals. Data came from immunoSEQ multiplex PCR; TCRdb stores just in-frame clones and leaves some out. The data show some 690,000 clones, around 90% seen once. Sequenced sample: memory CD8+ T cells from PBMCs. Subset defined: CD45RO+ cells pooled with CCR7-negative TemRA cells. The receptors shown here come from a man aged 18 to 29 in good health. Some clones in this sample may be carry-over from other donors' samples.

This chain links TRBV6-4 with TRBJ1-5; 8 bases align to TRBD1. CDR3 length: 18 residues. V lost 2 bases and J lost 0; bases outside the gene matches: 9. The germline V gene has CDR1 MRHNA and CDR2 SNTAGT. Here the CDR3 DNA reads TGTGCCAGCAGTGACGGCAGGGGGCGGCTTCTTAGCAATCAGCCCCAGCATTTT. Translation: CASSDGRGRLLSNQPQHF.

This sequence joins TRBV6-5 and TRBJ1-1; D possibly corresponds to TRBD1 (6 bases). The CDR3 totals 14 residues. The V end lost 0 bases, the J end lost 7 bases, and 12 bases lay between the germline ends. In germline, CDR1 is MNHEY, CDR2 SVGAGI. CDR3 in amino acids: CASSYSNNRDEAFF. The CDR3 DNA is TGTGCCAGCAGTTACTCTAATAACAGGGATGAAGCTTTCTTT.

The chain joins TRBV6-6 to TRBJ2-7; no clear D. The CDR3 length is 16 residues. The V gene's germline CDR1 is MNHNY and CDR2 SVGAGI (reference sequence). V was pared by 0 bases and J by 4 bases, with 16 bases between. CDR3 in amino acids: CASSYSIPGLVYEQYF. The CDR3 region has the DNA TGTGCCAGCAGTTACTCGATCCCGGGTCTGGTGTACGAGCAGTACTTC.

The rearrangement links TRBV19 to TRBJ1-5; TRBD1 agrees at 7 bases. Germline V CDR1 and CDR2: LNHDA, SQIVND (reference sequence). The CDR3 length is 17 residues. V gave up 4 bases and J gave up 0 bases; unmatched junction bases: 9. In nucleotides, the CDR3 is TGTGCCAGTAGTAATTTGCAGGGGGGCTATAGCAATCAGCCCCAGCATTTT. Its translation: CASSNLQGGYSNQPQHF.

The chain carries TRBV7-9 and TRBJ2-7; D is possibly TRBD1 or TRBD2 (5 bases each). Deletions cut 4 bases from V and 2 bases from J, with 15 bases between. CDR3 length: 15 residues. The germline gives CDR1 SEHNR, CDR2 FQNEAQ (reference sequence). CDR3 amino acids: CASSSTGTDPYEQYF. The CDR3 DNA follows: TGTGCCAGCAGCTCAACCGGGACCGACCCCTACGAGCAGTACTTC.

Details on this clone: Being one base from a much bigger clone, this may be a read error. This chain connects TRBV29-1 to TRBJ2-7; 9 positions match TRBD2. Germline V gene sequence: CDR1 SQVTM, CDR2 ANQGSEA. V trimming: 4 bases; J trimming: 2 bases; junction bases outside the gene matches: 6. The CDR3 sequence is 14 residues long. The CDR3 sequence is CSVAGGREAYEQYF. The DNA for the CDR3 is TGCAGCGTTGCAGGCGGGAGGGAAGCCTACGAGCAGTACTTC.

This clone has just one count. The CDR3: CASSLGLAGGRGNEQYF. The CDR3, as DNA: TGTGCCAGCAGCTTGGGGCTAGCGGGAGGCAGAGGGAACGAGCAGTACTTC. The chain links TRBV5-4 to TRBJ2-7; 11 nucleotides match TRBD2. Germline V gene data show CDR1 as SGHNT and CDR2 as YYREEE (reference sequence). Unmatched junction bases numbered 10, after V lost 0 bases and J lost 5 bases. This CDR3 region has 17 residues.

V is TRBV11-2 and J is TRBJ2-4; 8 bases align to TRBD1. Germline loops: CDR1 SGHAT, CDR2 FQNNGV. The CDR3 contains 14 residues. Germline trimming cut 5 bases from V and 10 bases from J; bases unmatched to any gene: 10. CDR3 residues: CASSTWDRMSIQYF. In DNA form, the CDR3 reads TGTGCCAGCAGCACCTGGGACAGGATGAGTATTCAGTACTTC.

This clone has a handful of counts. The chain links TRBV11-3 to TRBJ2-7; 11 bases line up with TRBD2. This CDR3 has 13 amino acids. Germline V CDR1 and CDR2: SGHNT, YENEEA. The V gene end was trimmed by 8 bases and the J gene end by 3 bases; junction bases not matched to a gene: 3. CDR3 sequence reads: CASSGLAVYEQYF. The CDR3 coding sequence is TGTGCCAGCTCGGGACTAGCGGTCTACGAGCAGTACTTC.

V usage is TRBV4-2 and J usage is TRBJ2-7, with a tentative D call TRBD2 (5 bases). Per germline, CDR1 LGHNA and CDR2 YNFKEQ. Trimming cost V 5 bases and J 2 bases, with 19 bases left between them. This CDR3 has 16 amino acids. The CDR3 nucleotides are TGTGCCAGCAGCTCTCGGGTGAGCGGACGTACCTACGAGCAGTACTTC. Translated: CASSSRVSGRTYEQYF.

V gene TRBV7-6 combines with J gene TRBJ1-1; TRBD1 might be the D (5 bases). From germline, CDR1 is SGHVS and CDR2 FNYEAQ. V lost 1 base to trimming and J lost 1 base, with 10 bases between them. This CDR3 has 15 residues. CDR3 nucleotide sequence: TGTGCCAGCAGCTTAGACCCAGGGAAGAACACTGAAGCTTTCTTT. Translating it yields CASSLDPGKNTEAFF.

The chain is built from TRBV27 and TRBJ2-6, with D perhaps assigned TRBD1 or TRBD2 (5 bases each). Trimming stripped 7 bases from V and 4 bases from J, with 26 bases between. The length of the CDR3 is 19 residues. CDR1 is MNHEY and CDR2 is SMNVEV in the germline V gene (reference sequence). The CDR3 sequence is CASTLGWGFEARGANVLTF. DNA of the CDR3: TGTGCCAGCACCCTCGGGTGGGGGTTTGAGGCGCGCGGGGCCAACGTCCTGACTTTC.

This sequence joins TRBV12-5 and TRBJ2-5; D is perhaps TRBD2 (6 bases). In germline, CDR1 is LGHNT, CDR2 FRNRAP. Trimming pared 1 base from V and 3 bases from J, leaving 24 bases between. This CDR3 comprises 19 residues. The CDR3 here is CASGLAALGGRMGKETQYF. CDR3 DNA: TGTGCTAGTGGTTTGGCCGCTCTGGGGGGTAGGATGGGCAAAGAGACCCAGTACTTC.

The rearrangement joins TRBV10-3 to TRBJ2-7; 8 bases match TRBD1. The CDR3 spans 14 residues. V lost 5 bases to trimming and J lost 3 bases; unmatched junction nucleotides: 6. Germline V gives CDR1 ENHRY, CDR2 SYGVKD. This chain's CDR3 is CAISHPGQGYEQYF. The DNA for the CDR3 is TGTGCCATCAGTCACCCCGGACAGGGCTACGAGCAGTACTTC.

CDR3 in amino acids: CASSVALDPDEQFF. Written as DNA, the CDR3 is TGTGCCAGCAGCGTAGCCCTGGACCCTGATGAGCAGTTCTTC. The gene calls are TRBV9 and TRBJ2-1, with D unclear. Germline V gene data show CDR1 as SGDLS and CDR2 as YYNGEE. With 0 bases removed from V and 8 bases from J, the gap between germline ends came to 12 bases. This CDR3 region has 14 residues. Supplemented by reference TRBV9 and TRBJ2-1, the full variable domain reads DSGVTQTPKHLITATGQRVTLRCSPRSGDLSVYWYQQSLDQGLQFLIQYYNGEERAKGNILERFSAQQFPDLHSELNLSSLELGDSALYFCASSVALDPDEQFFGPGTRLTVL.

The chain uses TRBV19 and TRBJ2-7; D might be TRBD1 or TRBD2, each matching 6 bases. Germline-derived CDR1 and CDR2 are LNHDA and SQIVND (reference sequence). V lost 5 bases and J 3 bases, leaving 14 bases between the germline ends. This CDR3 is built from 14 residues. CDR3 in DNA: TGTGCCAGTAGTCCGGCCGGGGGCCTCTACGAGCAGTACTTC. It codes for CASSPAGGLYEQYF.

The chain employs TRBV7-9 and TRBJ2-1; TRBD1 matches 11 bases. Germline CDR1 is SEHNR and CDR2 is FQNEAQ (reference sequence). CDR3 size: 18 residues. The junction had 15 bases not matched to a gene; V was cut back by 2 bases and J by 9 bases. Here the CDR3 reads CASSLKYDGDRGFGEQFF. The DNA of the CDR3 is TGTGCCAGCAGCTTAAAGTACGATGGGGACAGGGGGTTTGGTGAGCAGTTCTTC.

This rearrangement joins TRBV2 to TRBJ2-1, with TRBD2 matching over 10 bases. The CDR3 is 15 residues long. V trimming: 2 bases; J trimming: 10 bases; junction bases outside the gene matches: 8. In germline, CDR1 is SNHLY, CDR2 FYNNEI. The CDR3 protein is CASSERLAGVQEQFF. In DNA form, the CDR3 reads TGTGCCAGCAGTGAACGTCTAGCGGGAGTTCAAGAGCAGTTCTTC.

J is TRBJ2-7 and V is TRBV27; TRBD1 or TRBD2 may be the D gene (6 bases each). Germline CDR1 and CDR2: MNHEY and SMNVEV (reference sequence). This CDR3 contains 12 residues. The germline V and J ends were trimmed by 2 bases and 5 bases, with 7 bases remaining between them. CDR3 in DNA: TGTGCCAGCAGTTTAGGGGGGCACGAGCAGTACTTC. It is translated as CASSLGGHEQYF.